These T cell receptor beta chains were read from a single sample in a study of early T cells in non-severe SARS-CoV-2 infection. TCRdb fed the 5' RACE reads into MiXCR, producing one record per CDR3 protein. This table has 60,000 or so distinct CDR3 sequences, over 10% appearing once. Sequencing was performed on whole blood, taken at baseline. The receptors originated from an adult who was a healthcare worker with PCR-confirmed SARS-CoV-2 infection or an uninfected control (not recorded which). Both conserved end residues are part of each CDR3. The listing skips clone size in some rows; elsewhere it reads once, few, many or a size class.

cdr3_length	clone_size	v_call	j_call	cdr3_aa
17	many	TRBV19	TRBJ2-3	CASSITDITEGHYTQYF
12	many	TRBV30	TRBJ2-1	CAWLLAGVEQFF
14	.	TRBV27	TRBJ1-1	CASSLLQERGEAFF
16	once	TRBV6-2/TRBV6-3	TRBJ1-1	CAAAVRRGPMNTEAFF
13	many	TRBV24-1	TRBJ1-1	CATSGQANTEAFF
13	few	TRBV19	TRBJ1-5	CASSKVVNQPQHF
14	few	TRBV28	TRBJ2-5	CASNPLQRQETQYF
18	few	TRBV4-1	TRBJ2-1	CASSHSLPNSGRAPEQFF
15	.	TRBV18	TRBJ2-3	CASSPWTGEADTQYF
15	few	TRBV6-5	TRBJ2-7	CASSPPGGQGYEQYF
11	.	TRBV20-1	TRBJ2-1	CSARRHNEQFF
15	.	TRBV10-3	TRBJ2-1	CAISESRQGNNEQFF
16	.	TRBV19	TRBJ2-1	CASSIVGTPTYNEQFF
12	few	TRBV20-1	TRBJ2-7	CSATHGANEQYF
18	.	TRBV3-1	TRBJ2-7	CASSQDWSDHRAFYEQYF
12	few	TRBV5-6	TRBJ2-7	CASSLGSFEQYF